This entry describes one T cell receptor beta chain. Antigen specificity is unknown. Trimming took 5 bases from V and 0 from J; bases not matched to a gene: 6. The CDR3 sequence is 15 residues long. The germline V gene has CDR1 SGDLS and CDR2 YYNGEE. The data are from a study of OX40 agonist ivuxolimab in advanced cancers. Study-wide background: People who had prior anti-PD-1, anti-PD-L1 or anti-CTLA-4 therapy could take part, and under 45% had some.

Regarding the study as a whole: There were, on average, more expanded clones in CD8+ T cells than in CD4+.

The method was immunoSEQ multiplex PCR; TCRdb's version includes in-frame clones alone and lacks a portion of them. The sample yields around 80,000 clones, 70% to 90% seen once. The rearrangement joins TRBV9 to TRBJ1-1; 8 bases map to TRBD1. Sequenced material: CD4+ or CD8+ T cells sorted from blood, taken in a trial of the OX40 agonist ivuxolimab. This TCR was recovered from an adult with an advanced solid tumor such as melanoma, head and neck, liver or kidney cancer. The CDR3 here is CASSARDRMNTEAFF. For the CDR3, the DNA is TGTGCCAGCAGTGCGAGGGACAGGATGAACACTGAAGCTTTCTTT.